Included here is one T cell receptor beta chain sequence, with context. Its antigen is not known. This entry comes from a study of T cells in tuberculosis. For the study at large: A South African cohort included IGRA-negative adolescents, latently infected IGRA-positive adolescents and adults with active tuberculosis. Study-wide findings and caveats: Using the GMM-specific repertoire gave about 87% accuracy versus 70% with motifs.

The method was immunoSEQ multiplex PCR; TCRdb's version includes in-frame clones alone and lacks a portion of them. The sample shows around 33,000 clones, 85% to 95% of them seen only once. The germline V gene encodes CDR1 SGHNT and CDR2 YYREEE (reference sequence). This CDR3 comprises 15 residues. The V end lost 3 bases, the J end lost 4 bases, and 16 bases lay between the germline ends. The V call is TRBV5-4, the J call TRBJ1-1, with D possibly TRBD1 on 6 matching bases. The specimen sequenced was PBMCs. The sequence came from a donor between 10 and 35 years old with latent tuberculosis or without tuberculosis infection. Some clones in this sample may be carry-over from other donors' samples. CDR3 residues: CASSYRTELGTEAFF. CDR3 DNA sequence: TGTGCCAGCAGCTACCGGACAGAGCTGGGCACTGAAGCTTTCTTT.